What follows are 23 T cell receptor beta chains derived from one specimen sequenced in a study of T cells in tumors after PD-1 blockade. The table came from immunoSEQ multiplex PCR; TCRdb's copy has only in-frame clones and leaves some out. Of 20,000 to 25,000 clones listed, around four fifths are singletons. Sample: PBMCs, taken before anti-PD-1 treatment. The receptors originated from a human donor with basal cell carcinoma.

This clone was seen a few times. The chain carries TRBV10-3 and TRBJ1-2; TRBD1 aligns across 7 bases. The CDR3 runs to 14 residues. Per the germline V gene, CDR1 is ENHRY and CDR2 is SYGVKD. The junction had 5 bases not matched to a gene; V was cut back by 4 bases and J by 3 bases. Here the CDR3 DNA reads TGTGCCATCAGTGCGCCGGGACAGTACTATGGCTACACCTTC. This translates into CAISAPGQYYGYTF.

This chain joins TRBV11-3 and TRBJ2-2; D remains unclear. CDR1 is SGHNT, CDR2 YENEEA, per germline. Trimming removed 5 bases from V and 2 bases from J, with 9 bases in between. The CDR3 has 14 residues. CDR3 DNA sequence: TGTGCCAGCAGCCCCCGGGCCAACACCGGGGAGCTGTTTTTT. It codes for CASSPRANTGELFF. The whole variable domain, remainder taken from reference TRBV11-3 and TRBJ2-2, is EAGVVQSPRYKIIEKKQPVAFWCNPISGHNTLYWYLQNLGQGPELLIRYENEEAVDDSQLPKDRFSAERLKGVDSTLKIQPAELGDSAVYLCASSPRANTGELFFGEGSRLTVL.

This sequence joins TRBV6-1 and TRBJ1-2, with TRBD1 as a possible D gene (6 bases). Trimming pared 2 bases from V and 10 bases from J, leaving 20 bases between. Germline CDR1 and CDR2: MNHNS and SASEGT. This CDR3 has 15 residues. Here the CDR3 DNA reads TGTGCCAGCAGTGAAAACAGTGAATTTGGACAGCCCTACACCTTC. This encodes CASSENSEFGQPYTF.

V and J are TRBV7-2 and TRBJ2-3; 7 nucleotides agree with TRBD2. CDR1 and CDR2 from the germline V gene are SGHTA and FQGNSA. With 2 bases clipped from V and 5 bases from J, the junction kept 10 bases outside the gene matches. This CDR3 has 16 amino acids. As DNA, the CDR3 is TGTGCCAGCAGCTTACATGGGGGAGGGGCGGGAGATACGCAGTATTTT. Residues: CASSLHGGGAGDTQYF.

The CDR3 DNA reads TGTGCCAGCAGCCAAGGGGGGCTCTACGAGCAGTACTTC. It encodes CASSQGGLYEQYF. The gene calls are TRBV3-1 (or the pseudogene TRBV3-2) and TRBJ2-7; TRBD1 is a possible D gene (6 bases). CDR1 is LGHDT and CDR2 is YNNKEL in the germline V gene (reference sequence). V was cut by 1 base and J by 3 bases, with 7 bases left in between. CDR3 size: 13 residues.

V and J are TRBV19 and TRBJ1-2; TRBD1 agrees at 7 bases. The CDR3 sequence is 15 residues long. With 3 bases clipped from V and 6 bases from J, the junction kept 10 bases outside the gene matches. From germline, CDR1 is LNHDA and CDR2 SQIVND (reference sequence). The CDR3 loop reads CASSIRQGGPHGYTF. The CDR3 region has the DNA TGTGCCAGTAGTATTCGGCAGGGGGGGCCCCATGGCTACACCTTC.

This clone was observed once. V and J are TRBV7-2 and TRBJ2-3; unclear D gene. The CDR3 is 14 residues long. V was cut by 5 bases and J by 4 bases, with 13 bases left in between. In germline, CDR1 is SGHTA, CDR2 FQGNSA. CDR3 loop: CASSRPMRPDTQYF. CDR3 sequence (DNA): TGTGCCAGCAGCCGCCCGATGCGGCCAGATACGCAGTATTTT.

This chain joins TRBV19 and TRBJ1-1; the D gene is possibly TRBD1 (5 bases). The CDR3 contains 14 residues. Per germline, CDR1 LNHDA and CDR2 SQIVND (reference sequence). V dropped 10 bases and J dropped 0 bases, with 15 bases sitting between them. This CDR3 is CATRGAMMNTEAFF. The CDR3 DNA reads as TGTGCCACGAGGGGAGCTATGATGAACACTGAAGCTTTCTTT.

CDR3 residues: CASSEGVVYNEQFF. The CDR3 coding sequence is TGTGCCAGCAGCGAGGGGGTGGTCTACAATGAGCAGTTCTTC. This rearrangement joins TRBV9 to TRBJ2-1; TRBD1 is a possible D gene (6 bases). Trimming took 3 bases from V and 3 from J, leaving 10 bases between them. Germline V lookup: CDR1 SGDLS, CDR2 YYNGEE. The CDR3 runs to 14 residues.

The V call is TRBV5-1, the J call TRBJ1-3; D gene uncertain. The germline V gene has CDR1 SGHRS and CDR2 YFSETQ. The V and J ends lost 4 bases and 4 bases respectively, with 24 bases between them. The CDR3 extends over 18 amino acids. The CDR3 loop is CASSPPGNPRLGGNTIYF. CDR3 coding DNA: TGCGCCAGCAGCCCCCCGGGTAACCCCCGCTTGGGCGGAAACACCATATATTTT.

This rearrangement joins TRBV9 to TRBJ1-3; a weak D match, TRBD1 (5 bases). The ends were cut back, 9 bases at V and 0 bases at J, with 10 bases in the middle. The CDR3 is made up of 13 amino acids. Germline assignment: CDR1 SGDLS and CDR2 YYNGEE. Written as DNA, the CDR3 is TGTGCCACACCAGGGTACTCTGGAAACACCATATATTTT. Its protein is CATPGYSGNTIYF.

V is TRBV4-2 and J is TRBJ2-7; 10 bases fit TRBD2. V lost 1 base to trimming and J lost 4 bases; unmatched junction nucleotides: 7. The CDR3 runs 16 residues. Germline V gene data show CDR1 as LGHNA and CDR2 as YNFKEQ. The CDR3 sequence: CASSQAIAGGIYEQYF. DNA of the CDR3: TGTGCCAGCAGCCAAGCGATAGCGGGAGGTATTTACGAGCAGTACTTC.

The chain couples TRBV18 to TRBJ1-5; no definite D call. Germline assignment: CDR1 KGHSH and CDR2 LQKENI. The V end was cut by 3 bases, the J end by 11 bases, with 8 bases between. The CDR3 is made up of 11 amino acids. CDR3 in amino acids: CASSPGGSQHF. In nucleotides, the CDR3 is TGTGCCAGCTCACCGGGTGGATCCCAGCATTTT.

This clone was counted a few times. CDR3 in DNA: TGTGCCAGCAGTCCCTGGGGGGATACTGAAGCTTTCTTT. Translated: CASSPWGDTEAFF. The rearrangement uses TRBV12-3 or TRBV12-4 and TRBJ1-1; TRBD1 is a possible D gene (5 bases). Trimming left V 5 bases short and J 5 bases short, with 12 bases between. The CDR3 covers 13 residues.

In DNA form, the CDR3 reads TGCGCCAGCAGCTTGGCACCGGCGAGGACGTCACCCCTCCACTTT. Translation gives CASSLAPARTSPLHF. The chain couples TRBV5-1 to TRBJ1-6; no reliable D call. The CDR3 sequence is 15 residues long. Germline assignment: CDR1 SGHRS and CDR2 YFSETQ. V lost 0 bases to trimming and J lost 10 bases, with 14 bases between them.

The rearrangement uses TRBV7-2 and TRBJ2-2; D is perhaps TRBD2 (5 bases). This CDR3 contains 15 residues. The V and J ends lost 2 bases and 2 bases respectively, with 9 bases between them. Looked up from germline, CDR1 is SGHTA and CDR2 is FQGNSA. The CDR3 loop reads CASSLTAENTGELFF. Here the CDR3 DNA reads TGTGCCAGCAGCTTAACAGCGGAAAACACCGGGGAGCTGTTTTTT.

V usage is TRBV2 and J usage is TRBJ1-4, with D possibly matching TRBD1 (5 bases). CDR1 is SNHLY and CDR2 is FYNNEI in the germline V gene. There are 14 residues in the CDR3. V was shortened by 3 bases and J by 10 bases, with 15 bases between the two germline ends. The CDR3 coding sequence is TGTGCCAGCAGTGATGTCGGGTCAGGGCGAAAACTGTTTTTT. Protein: CASSDVGSGRKLFF. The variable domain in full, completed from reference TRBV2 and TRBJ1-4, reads EPEVTQTPSHQVTQMGQEVILRCVPISNHLYFYWYRQILGQKVEFLVSFYNNEISEKSEIFDDQFSVERPDGSNFTLKIRSTKLEDSAMYFCASSDVGSGRKLFFGSGTQLSVL.

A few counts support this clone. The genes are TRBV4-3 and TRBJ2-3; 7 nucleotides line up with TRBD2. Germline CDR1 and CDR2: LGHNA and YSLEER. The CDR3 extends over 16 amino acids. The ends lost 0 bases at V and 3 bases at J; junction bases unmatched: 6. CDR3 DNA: TGCGCCAGCAGCCAAGATCCGGGCGGGGGAACAGATACGCAGTATTTT. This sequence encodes CASSQDPGGGTDTQYF.

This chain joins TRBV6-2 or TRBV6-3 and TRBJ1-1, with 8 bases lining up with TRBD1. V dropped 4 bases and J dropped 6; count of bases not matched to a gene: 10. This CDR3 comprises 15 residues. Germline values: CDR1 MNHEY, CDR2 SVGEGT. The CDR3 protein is CASSSAGQGKAEAFF. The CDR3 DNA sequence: TGTGCCAGCAGTTCCGCTGGACAGGGAAAGGCTGAAGCTTTCTTT.

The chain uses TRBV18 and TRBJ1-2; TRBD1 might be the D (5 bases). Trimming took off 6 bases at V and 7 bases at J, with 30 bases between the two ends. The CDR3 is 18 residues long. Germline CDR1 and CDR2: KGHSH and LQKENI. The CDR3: CASSLPRGEKGDTLGYTF. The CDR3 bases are TGTGCCAGCTCTCTTCCCCGAGGGGAAAAAGGCGACACCCTTGGCTACACCTTC.

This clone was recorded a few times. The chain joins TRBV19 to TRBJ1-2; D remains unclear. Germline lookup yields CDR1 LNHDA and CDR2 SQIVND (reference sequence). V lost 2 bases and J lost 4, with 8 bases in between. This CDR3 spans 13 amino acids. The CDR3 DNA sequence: TGTGCCAGTAGTATAAGGCAGACCTATGGCTACACCTTC. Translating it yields CASSIRQTYGYTF.

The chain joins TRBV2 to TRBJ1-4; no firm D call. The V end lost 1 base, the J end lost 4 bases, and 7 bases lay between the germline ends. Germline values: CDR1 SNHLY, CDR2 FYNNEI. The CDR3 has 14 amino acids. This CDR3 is CASSEEINNEKLFF. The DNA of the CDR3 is TGTGCCAGCAGTGAAGAGATAAATAATGAAAAACTGTTTTTT.

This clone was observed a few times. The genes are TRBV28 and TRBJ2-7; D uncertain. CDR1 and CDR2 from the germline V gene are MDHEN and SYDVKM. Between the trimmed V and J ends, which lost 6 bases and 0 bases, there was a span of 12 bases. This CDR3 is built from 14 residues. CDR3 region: CASRRLSSSYEQYF. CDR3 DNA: TGTGCCAGCAGACGGTTGTCGAGCTCCTACGAGCAGTACTTC.